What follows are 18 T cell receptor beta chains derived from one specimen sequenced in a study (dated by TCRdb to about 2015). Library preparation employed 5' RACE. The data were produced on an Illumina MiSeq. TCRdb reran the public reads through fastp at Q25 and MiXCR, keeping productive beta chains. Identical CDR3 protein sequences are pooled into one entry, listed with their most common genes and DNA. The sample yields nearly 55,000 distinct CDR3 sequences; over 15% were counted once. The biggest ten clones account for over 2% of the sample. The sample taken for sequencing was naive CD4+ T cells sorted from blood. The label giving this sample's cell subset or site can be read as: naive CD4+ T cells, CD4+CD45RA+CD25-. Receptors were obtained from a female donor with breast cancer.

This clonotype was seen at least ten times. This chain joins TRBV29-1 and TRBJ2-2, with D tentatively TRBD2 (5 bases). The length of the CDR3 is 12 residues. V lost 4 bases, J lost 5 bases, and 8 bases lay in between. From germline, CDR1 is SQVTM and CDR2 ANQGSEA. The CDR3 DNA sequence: TGCAGCGTTGGTAGAGGGACCGGGGAGCTGTTTTTT. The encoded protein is CSVGRGTGELFF.

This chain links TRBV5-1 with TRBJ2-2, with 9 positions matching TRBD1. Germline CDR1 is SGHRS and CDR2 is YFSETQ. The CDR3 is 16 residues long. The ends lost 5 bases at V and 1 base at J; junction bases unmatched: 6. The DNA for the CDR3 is TGCGCCAGCAGACCCCCGGGACAGGGGAACACCGGGGAGCTGTTTTTT. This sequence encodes CASRPPGQGNTGELFF.

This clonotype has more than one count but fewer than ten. The DNA of the CDR3 is TGCGCCAGCATGGCGGGAGGAACCCAAGAGACCCAGTACTTC. Its translation: CASMAGGTQETQYF. The chain is built from TRBV5-1 and TRBJ2-5; TRBD2 aligns across 8 bases. The V segment lost 6 bases and the J segment 1 base; nucleotides outside the gene matches: 5. The CDR3 runs 14 residues. CDR1 SGHRS and CDR2 YFSETQ come from the germline V gene.

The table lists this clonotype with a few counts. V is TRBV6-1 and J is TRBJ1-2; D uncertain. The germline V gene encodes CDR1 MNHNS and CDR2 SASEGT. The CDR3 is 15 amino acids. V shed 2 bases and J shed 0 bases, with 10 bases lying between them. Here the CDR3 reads CASSESTAANYGYTF. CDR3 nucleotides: TGTGCCAGCAGTGAATCAACAGCCGCTAACTATGGCTACACCTTC.

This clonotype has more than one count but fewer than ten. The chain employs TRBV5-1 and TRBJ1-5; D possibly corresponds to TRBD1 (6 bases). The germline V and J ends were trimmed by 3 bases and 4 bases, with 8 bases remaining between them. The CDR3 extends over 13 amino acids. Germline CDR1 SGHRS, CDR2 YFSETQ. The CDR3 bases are TGCGCCAGCAGCTCAGACAGGAATCAGCCCCAGCATTTT. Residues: CASSSDRNQPQHF. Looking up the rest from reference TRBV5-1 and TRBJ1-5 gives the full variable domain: KAGVTQTPRYLIKTRGQQVTLSCSPISGHRSVSWYQQTPGQGLQFLFEYFSETQRNKGNFPGRFSGRQFSNSRSEMNVSTLELGDSALYLCASSSDRNQPQHFGDGTRLSIL.

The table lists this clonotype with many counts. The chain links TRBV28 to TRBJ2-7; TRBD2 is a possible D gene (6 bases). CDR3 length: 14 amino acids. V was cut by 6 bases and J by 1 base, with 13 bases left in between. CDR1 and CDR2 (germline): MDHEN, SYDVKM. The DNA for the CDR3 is TGTGCCAGCAGCCCGGGACTGAAATCCTACGAGCAGTACTTC. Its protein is CASSPGLKSYEQYF. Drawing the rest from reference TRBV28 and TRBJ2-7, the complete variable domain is DVKVTQSSRYLVKRTGEKVFLECVQDMDHENMFWYRQDPGLGLRLIYFSYDVKMKEKGDIPEGYSVSREKKERFSLILESASTNQTSMYLCASSPGLKSYEQYFGPGTRLTVT.

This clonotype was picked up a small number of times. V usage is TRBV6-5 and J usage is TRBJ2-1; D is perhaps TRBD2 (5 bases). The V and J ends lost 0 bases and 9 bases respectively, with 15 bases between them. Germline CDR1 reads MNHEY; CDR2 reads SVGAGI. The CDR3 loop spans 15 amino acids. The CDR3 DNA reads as TGTGCCAGCAGTTACTCGGAAGTCTTCCGGGGTGAGCAGTTCTTC. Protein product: CASSYSEVFRGEQFF.

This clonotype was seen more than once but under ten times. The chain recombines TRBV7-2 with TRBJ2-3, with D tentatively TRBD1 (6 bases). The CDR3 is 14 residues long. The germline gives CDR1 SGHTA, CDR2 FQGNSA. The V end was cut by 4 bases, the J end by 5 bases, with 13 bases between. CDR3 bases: TGTGCCAGCAGCTCGAGGGGCAGGGGAGATACGCAGTATTTT. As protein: CASSSRGRGDTQYF. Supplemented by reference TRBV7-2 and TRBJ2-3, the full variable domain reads GAGVSQSPSNKVTEKGKDVELRCDPISGHTALYWYRQSLGQGLEFLIYFQGNSAPDKSGLPSDRFSAERTGGSVSTLTIQRTQQEDSAVYLCASSSRGRGDTQYFGPGTRLTVL.

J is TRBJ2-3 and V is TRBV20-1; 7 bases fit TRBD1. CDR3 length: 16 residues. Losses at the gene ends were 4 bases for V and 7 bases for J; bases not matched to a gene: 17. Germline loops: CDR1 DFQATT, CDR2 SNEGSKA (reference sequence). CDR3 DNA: TGCAGTGCTACCCCAGGACAGGTGATATGGCGGAATACGCAGTATTTT. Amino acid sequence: CSATPGQVIWRNTQYF.

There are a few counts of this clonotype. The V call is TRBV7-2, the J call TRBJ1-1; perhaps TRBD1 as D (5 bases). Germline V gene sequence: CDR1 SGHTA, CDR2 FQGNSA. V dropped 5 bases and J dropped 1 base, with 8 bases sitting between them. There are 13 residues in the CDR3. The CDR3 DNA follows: TGTGCCAGCAGCCTCACAGGGAACACTGAAGCTTTCTTT. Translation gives CASSLTGNTEAFF. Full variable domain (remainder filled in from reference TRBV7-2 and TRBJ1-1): GAGVSQSPSNKVTEKGKDVELRCDPISGHTALYWYRQSLGQGLEFLIYFQGNSAPDKSGLPSDRFSAERTGGSVSTLTIQRTQQEDSAVYLCASSLTGNTEAFFGQGTRLTVV.

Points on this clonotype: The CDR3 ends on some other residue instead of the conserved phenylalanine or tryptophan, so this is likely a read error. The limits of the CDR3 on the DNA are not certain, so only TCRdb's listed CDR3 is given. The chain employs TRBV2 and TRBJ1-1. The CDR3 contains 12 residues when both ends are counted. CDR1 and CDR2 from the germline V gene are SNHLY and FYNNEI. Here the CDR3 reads CASSEAGSTAVY.

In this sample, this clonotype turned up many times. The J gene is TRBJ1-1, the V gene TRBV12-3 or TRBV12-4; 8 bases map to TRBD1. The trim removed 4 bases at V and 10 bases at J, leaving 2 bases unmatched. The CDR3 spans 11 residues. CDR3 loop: CASSYTGGAFF. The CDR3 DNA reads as TGTGCCAGCAGTTATACAGGGGGAGCTTTCTTT.

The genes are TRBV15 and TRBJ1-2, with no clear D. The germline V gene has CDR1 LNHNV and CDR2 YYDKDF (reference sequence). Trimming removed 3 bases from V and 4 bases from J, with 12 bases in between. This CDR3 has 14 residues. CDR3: CATSSERPVYGYTF. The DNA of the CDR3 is TGTGCCACCAGCAGTGAGAGGCCGGTCTATGGCTACACCTTC.

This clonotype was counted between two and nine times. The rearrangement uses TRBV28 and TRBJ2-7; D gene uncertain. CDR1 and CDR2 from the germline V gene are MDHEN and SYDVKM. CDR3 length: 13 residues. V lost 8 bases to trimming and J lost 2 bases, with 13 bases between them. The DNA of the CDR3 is TGTGCCAGCGGTCCCGGCCAGGCCTACGAGCAGTACTTC. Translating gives CASGPGQAYEQYF.

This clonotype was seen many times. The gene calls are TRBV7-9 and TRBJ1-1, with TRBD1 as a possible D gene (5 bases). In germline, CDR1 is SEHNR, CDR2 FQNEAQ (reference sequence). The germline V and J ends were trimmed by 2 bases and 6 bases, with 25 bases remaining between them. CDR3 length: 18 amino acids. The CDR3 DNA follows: TGTGCCAGCAGCTTACAGGAGAGACAGTTCGGGTTAAACGCTGAAGCTTTCTTT. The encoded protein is CASSLQERQFGLNAEAFF.

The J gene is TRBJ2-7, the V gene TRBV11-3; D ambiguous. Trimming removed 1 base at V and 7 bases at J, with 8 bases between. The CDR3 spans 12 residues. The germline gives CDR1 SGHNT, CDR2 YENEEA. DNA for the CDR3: TGTGCCAGCAGCTTAGGAAGCCGGGAGCAGTACTTC. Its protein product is CASSLGSREQYF.

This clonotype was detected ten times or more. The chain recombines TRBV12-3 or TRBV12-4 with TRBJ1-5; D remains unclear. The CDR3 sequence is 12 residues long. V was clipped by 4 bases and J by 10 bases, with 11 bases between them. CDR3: CASSSYRQPQHF. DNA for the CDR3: TGTGCCAGCAGTTCTTACAGACAACCCCAGCATTTT.

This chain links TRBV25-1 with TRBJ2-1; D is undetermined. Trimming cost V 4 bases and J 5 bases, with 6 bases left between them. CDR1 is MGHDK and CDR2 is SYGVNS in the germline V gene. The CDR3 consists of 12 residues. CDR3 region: CASSGYNNEQFF. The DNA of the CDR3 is TGTGCCAGCAGTGGGTACAACAATGAGCAGTTCTTC. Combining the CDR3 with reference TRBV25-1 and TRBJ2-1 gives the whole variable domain EADIYQTPRYLVIGTGKKITLECSQTMGHDKMYWYQQDPGMELHLIHYSYGVNSTEKGDLSSESTVSRIRTEHFPLTLESARPSHTSQYLCASSGYNNEQFFGPGTRLTVL.